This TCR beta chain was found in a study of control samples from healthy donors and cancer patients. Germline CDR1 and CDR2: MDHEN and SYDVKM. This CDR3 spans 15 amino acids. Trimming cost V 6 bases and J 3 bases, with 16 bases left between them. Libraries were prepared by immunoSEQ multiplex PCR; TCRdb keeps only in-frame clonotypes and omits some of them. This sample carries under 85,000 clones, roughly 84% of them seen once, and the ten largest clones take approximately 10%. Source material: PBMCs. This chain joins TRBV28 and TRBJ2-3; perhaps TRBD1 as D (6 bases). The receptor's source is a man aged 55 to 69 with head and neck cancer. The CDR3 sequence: CASSSRGYGTDTQYF. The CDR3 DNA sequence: TGTGCCAGCAGCTCCAGGGGTTATGGGACAGATACGCAGTATTTT.